The rows below give T cell receptor beta chains drawn from one sample of a study of control samples from healthy donors and cancer patients. Data came from immunoSEQ multiplex PCR; TCRdb stores just in-frame clones and leaves some out. This table holds around 150,000 clones, approximately 91% found once. Specimen: blood. These receptors were collected from a man in his thirties or forties in good health. Both conserved end residues are part of each CDR3. D genes are given only for firm matches. Not every row has a clone size; where given, it reads once, few, many or a size class.

V: TRBV24-1
J: TRBJ2-7
D: .
size: .
DNA: TGTGCCAAACCCCCTTGGACTGCAAACTACGAGCAGTACTTC
CDR3: CAKPPWTANYEQYF

V: TRBV4-2
J: TRBJ2-7
D: .
size: .
DNA: TGTGCCAGCAGCCCGGCGCAGGTGTCCTCCTACGAGCAGTACTTC
CDR3: CASSPAQVSSYEQYF

V: TRBV29-1
J: TRBJ1-5
D: .
size: .
DNA: TGCAGCGTTGGTGCAGGGGTAGGGCAGCCCCAGCATTTT
CDR3: CSVGAGVGQPQHF

V: TRBV12-5
J: TRBJ2-5
D: TRBD2
size: .
DNA: TGTGCTAGGGCCCGGGGGGGGGCGGGCCAAGAGACCCAGTACTTC
CDR3: CARARGGAGQETQYF

V: TRBV21-1
J: TRBJ1-4
D: .
size: .
DNA: TGTGCCAGCAGCAAAGGTCCGGGGGCCGACGAAAAACTGTTTTTT
CDR3: CASSKGPGADEKLFF

V: TRBV6-5
J: TRBJ1-2
D: TRBD1
size: .
DNA: TGTGCCAGCACTGGGACAGGGGGCAACTATGGCTACACCTTC
CDR3: CASTGTGGNYGYTF

V: TRBV5-1
J: TRBJ2-1
D: .
size: .
DNA: TGCGCCAGCAGCTTGGGGCAAGGGATGGGCAATGAGCAGTTCTTC
CDR3: CASSLGQGMGNEQFF

V: TRBV29-1
J: TRBJ1-5
D: .
size: .
DNA: TGCAGCGTTGGCGGCAATAGCAATCAGCCCCAGCATTTT
CDR3: CSVGGNSNQPQHF

V: TRBV7-3
J: TRBJ2-3
D: TRBD1
size: .
DNA: TGTGCCAGCAGCTGGGGACAGGGGGCCCGAGATACGCAGTATTTT
CDR3: CASSWGQGARDTQYF

V: TRBV13
J: TRBJ1-1
D: .
size: .
DNA: TGTGCCAGCAGCCCGACAAGCTATTCTGAAGCTTTCTTT
CDR3: CASSPTSYSEAFF

V: TRBV4-2
J: TRBJ2-7
D: .
size: .
DNA: TGTGCCAGCAGCCAAGGTCAGGACTCCTACGAGCAGTACTTC
CDR3: CASSQGQDSYEQYF

V: TRBV11-2
J: TRBJ2-7
D: .
size: .
DNA: TGTGCCAGCAGCCTGACCCGACAGGCTATCTTGGACGAGCAGTACTTC
CDR3: CASSLTRQAILDEQYF

V: TRBV11-3
J: TRBJ2-3
D: .
size: once
DNA: TGTGCCAGCAGCTTAGGAAGGGCAGATACGCAGTATTTT
CDR3: CASSLGRADTQYF

V: TRBV19
J: TRBJ1-5
D: .
size: .
DNA: TGTGCCAGTAGTTCCGGAGCAGCTAGCAATCAGCCCCAGCATTTT
CDR3: CASSSGAASNQPQHF

V: TRBV9
J: TRBJ1-3
D: TRBD1
size: .
DNA: TGTGCCAGCAGCGTAGGACAGGGTGGAGGAAACACCATATATTTT
CDR3: CASSVGQGGGNTIYF

V: TRBV5-1
J: TRBJ2-3
D: .
size: .
DNA: TGCGCCAGCAGCTCCCGATGGAACCGCGGTAACACAGATACGCAGTATTTT
CDR3: CASSSRWNRGNTDTQYF

V: TRBV7-4
J: TRBJ2-7
D: TRBD1
size: .
DNA: TGTGCCAGCAGCTTAGCGTATGGGGGGACAGGGAGCTCCTACGAGCAGTACTTC
CDR3: CASSLAYGGTGSSYEQYF

V: TRBV11-3
J: TRBJ2-7
D: .
size: .
DNA: TGTGCCAGCAGCTTAGTCTATCCGGGGTACGAGCAGTACTTC
CDR3: CASSLVYPGYEQYF

V: TRBV6-2/TRBV6-3
J: TRBJ1-1
D: .
size: .
DNA: TGTGCCAGCAGTTCGATCAGGTGGCTCGCTGAAGCTTTCTTT
CDR3: CASSSIRWLAEAFF

V: TRBV15
J: TRBJ2-3
D: .
size: .
DNA: TGTGCCACCAGCAGAGAGAGGGCTAACACAGATACGCAGTATTTT
CDR3: CATSRERANTDTQYF

V: TRBV7-9
J: TRBJ2-3
D: .
size: .
DNA: TGTGCCAGCAGCCCACTCGGGGTCACAGATACGCAGTATTTT
CDR3: CASSPLGVTDTQYF

V: TRBV11-1
J: TRBJ1-2
D: .
size: .
DNA: TGTGCCAGCAGCCCTGGACGGGAATACTATGGCTACACCTTC
CDR3: CASSPGREYYGYTF

V: TRBV11-3
J: TRBJ1-1
D: .
size: .
DNA: TGTGCCAGCAGCTCTAACCAGGGGTTTGAAGCTTTCTTT
CDR3: CASSSNQGFEAFF

V: TRBV5-1
J: TRBJ2-2
D: TRBD2
size: .
DNA: TGCGCCAGCAGCTTGGGTCTGGGCGGGAGCAACACCGGGGAGCTGTTTTTT
CDR3: CASSLGLGGSNTGELFF

V: TRBV11-1
J: TRBJ1-6
D: .
size: .
DNA: TGTGCCAGCAGCTCCAGAGGGACGATAAGCTCACCCCTCCACTTT
CDR3: CASSSRGTISSPLHF

V: TRBV4-3
J: TRBJ2-7
D: .
size: .
DNA: TGCGCCAGCAGCCAAGACAATTTAGACGAGCAGTACTTC
CDR3: CASSQDNLDEQYF

V: TRBV29-1
J: TRBJ1-5
D: .
size: .
DNA: TGCAGCGCTGGGGAACAGGGCGGTCAGCCCCAGCATTTT
CDR3: CSAGEQGGQPQHF

V: TRBV11-2
J: TRBJ2-2
D: TRBD1
size: .
DNA: TGTGCCAGCACTTTTCCCACAGGGGGCGACACCGGGGAGCTGTTTTTT
CDR3: CASTFPTGGDTGELFF

V: TRBV5-8
J: TRBJ2-7
D: TRBD2
size: .
DNA: TGTGCCAGCAGCTTGGTGGCGGGAGGGACCTACGAGCAGTACTTC
CDR3: CASSLVAGGTYEQYF

V: TRBV5-1
J: TRBJ2-1
D: .
size: once
DNA: TGCGCCAGCAGCCCCCGGGCGGCAGGGGCATCCAATGAGCAGTTCTTC
CDR3: CASSPRAAGASNEQFF

V: TRBV9
J: TRBJ2-5
D: .
size: few
DNA: TGTGCCAGCAGCGTAGATCCCCTGGGCCGCAGGCAGTACTTC
CDR3: CASSVDPLGRRQYF

V: TRBV7-7
J: TRBJ2-5
D: .
size: .
DNA: TGTGCCAGCAGCTTAGAGGGAGGGACAGGCAAAGAGACCCAGTACTTC
CDR3: CASSLEGGTGKETQYF

V: TRBV20-1
J: TRBJ1-5
D: .
size: .
DNA: TGCAGTGCTAGAAAGAGTCAGCCCCAGCATTTT
CDR3: CSARKSQPQHF

V: TRBV6-5
J: TRBJ2-7
D: .
size: .
DNA: TGTGCCAGCAGTTACCGAAGATCTGTTGGCGAGCAGTACTTC
CDR3: CASSYRRSVGEQYF

V: TRBV24-1
J: TRBJ1-2
D: TRBD1
size: .
DNA: TGTGCCACCAGTGACCCGGGGACAGCTAACTATGGCTACACCTTC
CDR3: CATSDPGTANYGYTF

V: TRBV6-2/TRBV6-3
J: TRBJ1-1
D: .
size: once
DNA: TGTGCCAGCAGTTACCGAGGAGTGAACACTGAAGCTTTCTTT
CDR3: CASSYRGVNTEAFF

V: TRBV24-1
J: TRBJ1-2
D: .
size: .
DNA: TGTGCCACCAGTGATCCCTGGACTAACTATGGCTACACCTTC
CDR3: CATSDPWTNYGYTF

V: TRBV5-6
J: TRBJ2-4
D: .
size: .
DNA: TGTGCCAGCAGCCCCGGGGGCGGGCCTATAGCCAAAAACATTCAGTACTTC
CDR3: CASSPGGGPIAKNIQYF

V: TRBV25-1
J: TRBJ2-7
D: TRBD1
size: once
DNA: TGTGCCAGCAGTGAACGGACAGGGAGCTACGAGCAGTACTTC
CDR3: CASSERTGSYEQYF

V: TRBV18
J: TRBJ2-1
D: .
size: .
DNA: TGTGCCAGCACCGGTGGGAGCGGGGAGCAGTTCTTC
CDR3: CASTGGSGEQFF

V: TRBV7-3
J: TRBJ1-1
D: TRBD1
size: .
DNA: TGTGCCAGCAGCCCCCTCAGGGGGACTGAAGCTTTCTTT
CDR3: CASSPLRGTEAFF

V: TRBV6-4
J: TRBJ2-1
D: .
size: .
DNA: TGTGCCAGCAGTGACGAAGGGGCGCGCCCCAATGAGCAGTTCTTC
CDR3: CASSDEGARPNEQFF

V: TRBV11-3
J: TRBJ2-7
D: TRBD2
size: .
DNA: TGTGCCAGCAGCCCCCCGTCACTAGCGGGAGGTAACGAGCAGTACTTC
CDR3: CASSPPSLAGGNEQYF

V: TRBV24-1
J: TRBJ2-3
D: TRBD2
size: .
DNA: TGTGCCACCAGTGATCCTAGCGGGAGGGAAACAGATACGCAGTATTTT
CDR3: CATSDPSGRETDTQYF

V: TRBV11-2
J: TRBJ2-2
D: .
size: .
DNA: TGTGCCAGCAGCCTAGAGGGCCCTACCGGGGAGCTGTTTTTT
CDR3: CASSLEGPTGELFF

V: TRBV27
J: TRBJ1-3
D: .
size: .
DNA: TGTGCCAGCAGAGAATTATCTGGAAACACCATATATTTT
CDR3: CASRELSGNTIYF